This entry lists 26 T cell receptor beta chains sequenced from one sample in a study of long-term antiretroviral therapy in people with HIV. Researchers report immunoSEQ v3.0 was run at survey level. The assay was immunoSEQ multiplex PCR, and TCRdb's table has in-frame clones only and misses some. The repertoire holds just over 35,000 clones, with around 85% as singletons. The sample consisted of unsorted PBMCs, taken 2.2 years after starting antiretroviral therapy. The receptor set was obtained from a man aged 18 to 30 with HIV.

CDR3 in DNA: TGCGCCAGCAGCCAAGGCGAAAAACTGTTTTTT. Translating gives CASSQGEKLFF. The V gene is TRBV4-1, the J gene TRBJ1-4; no clear D. CDR1 MGHRA and CDR2 YSYEKL come from the germline V gene. This CDR3 is 11 amino acids long. Between the trimmed V and J ends, which lost 1 base and 8 bases, there was a span of 2 bases.

This clone has a single count. The chain employs TRBV6-1 and TRBJ2-7; 7 bases are a match to TRBD1. CDR1 is MNHNS, CDR2 SASEGT, per germline. J lost 4 bases, V lost 3 bases, and 9 bases had no gene match. The length of the CDR3 is 15 residues. CDR3 protein: CASSEPGTAKYEQYF. DNA for the CDR3: TGTGCCAGCAGTGAGCCCGGGACAGCTAAATACGAGCAGTACTTC.

V is TRBV4-1 and J is TRBJ2-7; 8 nucleotides match TRBD2. This CDR3 has 16 residues. V dropped 1 base and J dropped 5; count of bases not matched to a gene: 10. Germline V gene data show CDR1 as MGHRA and CDR2 as YSYEKL. DNA of the CDR3: TGCGCCAGCAGCCAAGTAGGCAATAGCGGGAACCACGAGCAGTACTTC. It translates to CASSQVGNSGNHEQYF.

V gene TRBV10-3 combines with J gene TRBJ2-7; the D is unclear. The germline CDR1 and CDR2 sequences are ENHRY and SYGVKD. This CDR3 spans 12 amino acids. Trimming removed 10 bases from V and 6 bases from J, with 16 bases in between. In nucleotides, the CDR3 is TGTGCCACCAAGGACCCCAACATCGAGCAGTACTTC. Translating gives CATKDPNIEQYF.

The rearrangement joins TRBV19 to TRBJ1-2; 8 bases agree with TRBD1. Trimming at V came to 8 bases and at J to 7 bases, leaving 6 bases not matched to a gene. The germline V gene encodes CDR1 LNHDA and CDR2 SQIVND (reference sequence). The CDR3 runs to 12 residues. The CDR3 DNA reads as TGTGCCAGTGTACAGGGGGTCTCTGGCTACACCTTC. Protein product: CASVQGVSGYTF.

The chain combines TRBV5-4 with TRBJ2-3; 11 bases fit TRBD2. Germline loops: CDR1 SGHNT, CDR2 YYREEE (reference sequence). The length of the CDR3 is 17 residues. V dropped 1 base and J dropped 2; count of bases not matched to a gene: 6. This CDR3 is CASSLFLAGGSTDTQYF. DNA of the CDR3: TGTGCCAGCAGCTTGTTTCTAGCGGGAGGTTCCACAGATACGCAGTATTTT.

The chain joins TRBV9 to TRBJ2-5, with TRBD1 as a possible D gene (6 bases). The CDR3 sequence is 15 residues long. CDR1 SGDLS and CDR2 YYNGEE come from the germline V gene. Deletions cut 5 bases from V and 2 bases from J, with 16 bases between. The CDR3 bases are TGTGCCAGCAGTGGGAGCGGACAGCTACAAGAGACCCAGTACTTC. Its protein product is CASSGSGQLQETQYF.

The V and J genes are TRBV7-9 and TRBJ2-3; possibly TRBD1 or TRBD2 for D (5 bases each). V was pared by 5 bases and J by 0 bases, with 15 bases between. Germline CDR1 is SEHNR and CDR2 is FQNEAQ (reference sequence). The CDR3 is 16 residues long. The CDR3 DNA reads as TGTGCCAGCAGCCCACTCCGATGGGGGAGCACAGATACGCAGTATTTT. Protein sequence: CASSPLRWGSTDTQYF.

The rearrangement joins TRBV7-9 to TRBJ1-1; TRBD1 agrees at 7 bases. V dropped 5 bases and J dropped 4; count of bases not matched to a gene: 4. The germline gives CDR1 SEHNR, CDR2 FQNEAQ (reference sequence). The CDR3 has 13 amino acids. The CDR3, as DNA: TGTGCCAGCAGCGTAACAGGGGTCACTGAAGCTTTCTTT. The encoded protein is CASSVTGVTEAFF.

V and J are TRBV30 and TRBJ2-7; 7 bases are a match to TRBD1. This CDR3 contains 11 residues. V gave up 2 bases and J gave up 6 bases; unmatched junction bases: 1. CDR1 is GTSNPN, CDR2 SVGIG, per germline (reference sequence). CDR3 in DNA: TGTGCCTGGAGTAGGGGGCCCGAGCAGTACTTC. It translates to CAWSRGPEQYF. The complete variable domain, with remaining parts taken from reference TRBV30 and TRBJ2-7, reads SQTIHQWPATLVQPVGSPLSLECTVEGTSNPNLYWYRQAAGRGLQLLFYSVGIGQISSEVPQNLSASRPQDRQFILSSKKLLLSDSGFYLCAWSRGPEQYFGPGTRLTVT.

The CDR3, as DNA: TGTGCCAGCAGCCCCCGACAGACCGAGCAGTACTTC. Encoded protein: CASSPRQTEQYF. The genes are TRBV11-2 and TRBJ2-7; perhaps TRBD1 as D (5 bases). Germline CDR1 and CDR2: SGHAT and FQNNGV. Trimming cost V 5 bases and J 6 bases, with 11 bases left between them. The CDR3 length is 12 residues.

The chain uses TRBV7-8 and TRBJ2-3, with no clear D. Germline CDR1 is SGHVS and CDR2 is FQNEAQ. Trimming shortened V by 5 bases and J by 2 bases, and 14 bases separated the two germline ends. This CDR3 region has 15 residues. For the CDR3, the DNA is TGTGCCAGCAGCCTAACCCGGGTCTTCACAGATACGCAGTATTTT. It yields the protein CASSLTRVFTDTQYF. Full variable domain (missing parts from reference TRBV7-8 and TRBJ2-3): GAGVSQSPRYKVAKRGQDVALRCDPISGHVSLFWYQQALGQGPEFLTYFQNEAQLDKSGLPSDRFFAERPEGSVSTLKIQRTQQEDSAVYLCASSLTRVFTDTQYFGPGTRLTVL.

The V and J genes are TRBV7-9 and TRBJ2-1; 8 bases agree with TRBD1. Trimming cost V 5 bases and J 2 bases; bases outside gene matches: 8. The CDR3 has 16 residues. The germline V gene has CDR1 SEHNR and CDR2 FQNEAQ (reference sequence). CDR3 sequence: CASSMRQGIAYNEQFF. In DNA form, the CDR3 reads TGTGCCAGCAGCATGCGACAGGGGATTGCCTACAATGAGCAGTTCTTC.

The chain combines TRBV29-1 with TRBJ1-1; D unresolved. Germline loops: CDR1 SQVTM, CDR2 ANQGSEA. Trimming removed 4 bases from V and 4 bases from J, with 10 bases in between. This CDR3 has 12 residues. CDR3 bases: TGCAGCGTTGTAGCAGATCCCACTGAAGCTTTCTTT. Encoded protein: CSVVADPTEAFF. The full variable domain, in which reference TRBV29-1 and TRBJ1-1 provide the parts outside the CDR3, is SAVISQKPSRDICQRGTSLTIQCQVDSQVTMMFWYRQQPGQSLTLIATANQGSEATYESGFVIDKFPISRPNLTFSTLTVSNMSPEDSSIYLCSVVADPTEAFFGQGTRLTVV.

J is TRBJ1-4 and V is TRBV6-1, with no clear D. Germline V gene sequence: CDR1 MNHNS, CDR2 SASEGT. This CDR3 contains 11 residues. CDR3 DNA: TGTGACCGGGCACTTAATGAAAAACTGTTTTTT. Translated: CDRALNEKLFF.

V gene TRBV27 combines with J gene TRBJ2-5, with D perhaps TRBD2 (5 bases). The CDR3 is 13 amino acids. Germline V gives CDR1 MNHEY, CDR2 SMNVEV (reference sequence). V was cut by 1 base and J by 6 bases, with 9 bases left in between. CDR3 in DNA: TGTGCCAGCAGTTTATACGGGGAGCAGACCCAGTACTTC. Translation: CASSLYGEQTQYF.

The chain uses TRBV15 and TRBJ1-1; D is perhaps TRBD1 (5 bases). The germline V gene has CDR1 LNHNV and CDR2 YYDKDF (reference sequence). V gave up 0 bases and J gave up 5 bases, with 13 bases separating them. This CDR3 has 15 residues. CDR3 residues: CATSRDWEGRTEAFF. The CDR3 bases are TGTGCCACCAGCAGAGATTGGGAGGGGCGGACTGAAGCTTTCTTT.

Written as DNA, the CDR3 is TGTGCCAGCAGCGTAGGGAGCAGCAGGTCCTACGAGCAGTACTTC. This gives the protein CASSVGSSRSYEQYF. The J gene is TRBJ2-7, the V gene TRBV9; D is uncertain. The germline gives CDR1 SGDLS, CDR2 YYNGEE. The CDR3 totals 15 residues. V was clipped by 0 bases and J by 1 base, with 11 bases between them.

This chain joins TRBV2 and TRBJ2-3; TRBD2 matches at 12 bases. There are 18 residues in the CDR3. The J segment lost 1 base and the V segment lost 4 bases, leaving 9 bases of the junction unmatched. Per the germline V gene, CDR1 is SNHLY and CDR2 is FYNNEI. CDR3 DNA sequence: TGTGCCAGCAGTGGGGCTAGCGGGGGGGCCAGGGGCACAGATACGCAGTATTTT. Translated, it gives CASSGASGGARGTDTQYF.

This clone was recorded a few times. This CDR3 reads CAWSALTGSSYNSPLHF. In nucleotides, the CDR3 is TGTGCCTGGAGTGCCCTAACAGGGAGCTCCTATAATTCACCCCTCCACTTT. The chain couples TRBV30 to TRBJ1-6, with D perhaps TRBD1 (6 bases). Trimming took 1 base from V and 0 from J, leaving 13 bases between them. This CDR3 has 17 amino acids. The germline CDR1 and CDR2 sequences are GTSNPN and SVGIG (reference sequence).

The chain combines TRBV5-6 with TRBJ2-7; D is unresolved. The CDR3 covers 13 residues. Trimming removed 0 bases at V and 4 bases at J, with 8 bases between. Germline V gene sequence: CDR1 SGHDT, CDR2 YYEEEE. The CDR3 DNA reads as TGTGCCAGCAGCTTGGGAGCTGCTTACGAGCAGTACTTC. It yields the protein CASSLGAAYEQYF.

V and J are TRBV6-5 and TRBJ2-7; D is perhaps TRBD2 (6 bases). Germline V gene sequence: CDR1 MNHEY, CDR2 SVGAGI. The CDR3 is 14 residues long. The V and J ends lost 6 bases and 6 bases respectively, with 18 bases between them. The CDR3: CASSPTRAGSEQYF. The CDR3 DNA reads TGTGCCAGCAGCCCCACCCGCGCGGGAAGCGAGCAGTACTTC.

The chain links TRBV6-5 to TRBJ2-3; D ambiguous. The CDR3 has 12 amino acids. Deletions cut 6 bases from V and 2 bases from J, with 6 bases between. Germline CDR1 MNHEY, CDR2 SVGAGI. The CDR3: CASRDHTDTQYF. The CDR3 DNA follows: TGTGCCAGCAGAGACCACACAGATACGCAGTATTTT.

The chain carries TRBV30 and TRBJ2-7, with D perhaps matching TRBD1 (5 bases). The CDR3 consists of 13 residues. V lost 2 bases and J lost 7, with 15 bases in between. CDR1 and CDR2 (germline): GTSNPN, SVGIG (reference sequence). The CDR3 DNA reads TGTGCCTGGAGTAGGGGTCCCATAGAGGAGCAGTACTTC. Protein product: CAWSRGPIEEQYF.

The genes are TRBV28 and TRBJ1-3; 8 nucleotides match TRBD1. From germline, CDR1 is MDHEN and CDR2 SYDVKM. V dropped 5 bases and J dropped 0; count of bases not matched to a gene: 9. The CDR3 extends over 17 amino acids. CDR3 DNA sequence: TGTGCCAGCAGTCCGGGACAGGTATTTAGCTCTGGAAACACCATATATTTT. As protein: CASSPGQVFSSGNTIYF.

There are a few counts of this clone. This chain uses TRBV5-1 with TRBJ2-7, with 10 positions matching TRBD2. Looked up from germline, CDR1 is SGHRS and CDR2 is YFSETQ. The CDR3 contains 14 residues. The junction had 2 bases not matched to a gene; V was cut back by 0 bases and J by 5 bases. The CDR3, as DNA: TGCGCCAGCAGCTTGGTAGCGGGGGGCAACGAGCAGTACTTC. Protein: CASSLVAGGNEQYF.